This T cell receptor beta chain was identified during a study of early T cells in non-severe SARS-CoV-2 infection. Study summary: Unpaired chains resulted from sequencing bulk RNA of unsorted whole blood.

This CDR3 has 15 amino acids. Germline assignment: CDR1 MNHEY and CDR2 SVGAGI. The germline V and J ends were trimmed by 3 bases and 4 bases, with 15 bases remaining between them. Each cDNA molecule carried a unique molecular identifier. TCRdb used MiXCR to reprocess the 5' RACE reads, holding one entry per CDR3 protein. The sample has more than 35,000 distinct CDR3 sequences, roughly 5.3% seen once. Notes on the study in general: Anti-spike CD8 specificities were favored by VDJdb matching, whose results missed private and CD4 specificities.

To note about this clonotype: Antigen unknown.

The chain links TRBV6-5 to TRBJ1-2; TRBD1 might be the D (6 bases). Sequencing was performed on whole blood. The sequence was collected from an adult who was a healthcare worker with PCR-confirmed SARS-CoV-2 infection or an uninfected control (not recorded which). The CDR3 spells CASSYRIDRSYGYTF. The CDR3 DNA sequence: TGTGCCAGCAGTTATCGCATAGACAGGAGCTATGGCTACACCTTC.